Below, 21 T cell receptor beta chains from the same sample are listed, as sequenced in a study of blood T cell repertoires in COVID-19. Assay used: immunoSEQ multiplex PCR; TCRdb lists only in-frame clones, some missing. The sample records about 250,000 clones, about 82% being singletons. The specimen sequenced was peripheral blood. The origin of the receptors is a woman of 80 years or more with COVID-19, enrolled during active disease.

J is TRBJ1-3 and V is TRBV6-6, with D hard to call. V was shortened by 2 bases and J by 0 bases, with 8 bases between the two germline ends. Germline V lookup: CDR1 MNHNY, CDR2 SVGAGI (reference sequence). The CDR3 spans 15 residues. The CDR3 sequence: CASSYRESSGNTIYF. Written as DNA, the CDR3 is TGTGCCAGCAGTTACCGGGAGTCCTCTGGAAACACCATATATTTT.

The CDR3 loop reads CASSPIGQGDNYGYTF. As DNA, the CDR3 is TGTGCCAGCTCACCAATCGGCCAGGGCGATAACTATGGCTACACCTTC. This chain joins TRBV18 and TRBJ1-2; the D gene is possibly TRBD1 (5 bases). The CDR3 has 16 residues. Germline V gene data show CDR1 as KGHSH and CDR2 as LQKENI. Trimming removed 2 bases from V and 1 base from J, with 14 bases in between.

The genes are TRBV24-1 and TRBJ1-2; 8 nucleotides match TRBD1. This CDR3 is built from 19 residues. The J segment lost 4 bases and the V segment lost 2 bases, leaving 17 bases of the junction unmatched. The V gene's germline CDR1 is KGHDR and CDR2 SFDVKD. DNA for the CDR3: TGTGCCACCAGTGATTCAGCCAGGGGGCGGTTTGGGGAAACCTATGGCTACACCTTC. This codes for CATSDSARGRFGETYGYTF.

The rearrangement uses TRBV27 and TRBJ1-2; D might be TRBD1 (5 bases). CDR1 and CDR2 from the germline V gene are MNHEY and SMNVEV (reference sequence). The V end lost 6 bases, the J end lost 4 bases, and 12 bases lay between the germline ends. The CDR3 length is 13 residues. The CDR3: CASSSQGPYGYTF. CDR3 nucleotide sequence: TGTGCCAGCAGCTCCCAGGGTCCCTATGGCTACACCTTC.

The chain joins TRBV12-1 to TRBJ1-2; the listed D gene, TRBD1, was not tested against the DNA. TRBV12-1 is annotated as a pseudogene. The CDR3 covers 17 residues. Here the CDR3 reads CASSFNPGQGIGDGYTF. The CDR3 DNA reads TGTGCCAGCAGCTTCAATCCGGGACAGGGAATTGGGGATGGCTACACCTTC.

The chain carries TRBV29-1 and TRBJ1-4; D unresolved. The CDR3 spans 13 residues. Germline V gives CDR1 SQVTM, CDR2 ANQGSEA. Trimming took off 6 bases at V and 6 bases at J, with 14 bases between the two ends. CDR3 amino acids: CSVARGFDEKLFF. The CDR3, as DNA: TGCAGCGTGGCCCGAGGGTTCGATGAAAAACTGTTTTTT.

The CDR3 spells CASSLPKTGPNTEAFF. The DNA of the CDR3 is TGTGCCAGCAGCTTACCCAAGACAGGGCCCAACACTGAAGCTTTCTTT. The chain is built from TRBV7-2 and TRBJ1-1; 7 bases are shared with TRBD1. Trimming removed 2 bases from V and 2 bases from J; junction bases left unmatched: 8. CDR1 SGHTA and CDR2 FQGNSA come from the germline V gene. CDR3 length: 16 residues. Variable domain in full (rest from reference TRBV7-2 and TRBJ1-1): GAGVSQSPSNKVTEKGKDVELRCDPISGHTALYWYRQSLGQGLEFLIYFQGNSAPDKSGLPSDRFSAERTGGSVSTLTIQRTQQEDSAVYLCASSLPKTGPNTEAFFGQGTRLTVV.

In nucleotides, the CDR3 is TGTGCCACCAGCGGACAGGGGCTGGGTGGAAACACCATATATTTT. Its translation: CATSGQGLGGNTIYF. The rearrangement links TRBV15 to TRBJ1-3, with 9 bases matching TRBD1. This CDR3 is built from 15 residues. The V gene's germline CDR1 is LNHNV and CDR2 YYDKDF (reference sequence). Trimming took 5 bases from V and 3 from J; bases not matched to a gene: 5.

CDR3 region: CASSLALTGGRYGYTF. The CDR3 DNA sequence: TGTGCCAGCAGCTTGGCCCTTACGGGGGGGCGCTATGGCTACACCTTC. This chain joins TRBV5-6 and TRBJ1-2; perhaps TRBD1 as D (6 bases). CDR3 length: 16 residues. V gave up 0 bases and J gave up 4 bases, with 16 bases separating them. CDR1 SGHDT and CDR2 YYEEEE come from the germline V gene.

This chain joins TRBV6-1 and TRBJ2-7; 8 bases map to TRBD1. CDR3 length: 13 residues. The trim removed 6 bases at V and 7 bases at J, leaving 8 bases unmatched. Germline V gives CDR1 MNHNS, CDR2 SASEGT. The CDR3 here is CASRSGGAGEQYF. In DNA, the CDR3 is TGTGCCAGCAGATCAGGGGGCGCGGGTGAGCAGTACTTC.

As concerns this clone: Other nucleotide sequences in the sample specify the same CDR3. The chain links TRBV18 to TRBJ1-2; 7 positions agree with TRBD1. Losses at the gene ends were 2 bases for V and 4 bases for J; bases not matched to a gene: 4. The CDR3 has 14 amino acids. From germline, CDR1 is KGHSH and CDR2 LQKENI. The CDR3 region has the DNA TGTGCCAGCTCACCATCGACAGGGAGCTATGGCTACACCTTC. Protein sequence: CASSPSTGSYGYTF.

V and J are TRBV6-6 and TRBJ1-2; possible D gene TRBD1, 6 bases. The V gene's germline CDR1 is MNHNY and CDR2 SVGAGI (reference sequence). This CDR3 spans 15 amino acids. With 0 bases removed from V and 2 bases from J, the gap between germline ends came to 10 bases. In DNA, the CDR3 is TGTGCCAGCAGTTACTCGGAAGGACAGAACTATGGCTACACCTTC. Translation gives CASSYSEGQNYGYTF.

This clone was observed once. J is TRBJ1-5 and V is TRBV2; the match to TRBD1 covers 8 bases. The CDR3 is made up of 15 amino acids. V was pared by 4 bases and J by 6 bases, with 8 bases of the junction left unmatched. Germline V gene data show CDR1 as SNHLY and CDR2 as FYNNEI. The CDR3 DNA follows: TGTGCCAGCAGTGCAGCGACAGGGGAAGCTCAGCCCCAGCATTTT. Its protein product is CASSAATGEAQPQHF.

The rearrangement joins TRBV5-1 to TRBJ2-5, with D maybe TRBD1 (6 bases). CDR3 length equals 16 residues. The germline V and J ends were trimmed by 0 bases and 2 bases, with 14 bases remaining between them. Germline lookup yields CDR1 SGHRS and CDR2 YFSETQ. The CDR3 nucleotides read TGCGCCAGCAGCTTGGCCAGTTCTACAGGGCAAGAGACCCAGTACTTC. Its protein product is CASSLASSTGQETQYF.

This clone was recorded once. The V and J genes are TRBV10-1 and TRBJ1-5; 10 bases are shared with TRBD1. V was pared by 1 base and J by 8 bases, with 2 bases of the junction left unmatched. CDR1 WNHNN and CDR2 SYGVQD come from the germline V gene (reference sequence). The CDR3 loop spans 14 amino acids. DNA for the CDR3: TGCGCCAGCAGTGAGTGGGACAGGGGAAAGCCCCAGCATTTT. Translation: CASSEWDRGKPQHF.

V is TRBV5-1 and J is TRBJ1-6; D not certain. The germline V and J ends were trimmed by 0 bases and 15 bases, with 16 bases remaining between them. The CDR3 contains 14 residues. From germline, CDR1 is SGHRS and CDR2 YFSETQ. The CDR3 reads CASSLGTFPQVLHF. Written as DNA, the CDR3 is TGCGCCAGCAGCTTGGGTACCTTTCCCCAGGTCCTCCACTTT.

The CDR3 DNA sequence: TGTGCCAGCTCGCACAGGGAAACAGATACGCAGTATTTT. Translated: CASSHRETDTQYF. The J gene is TRBJ2-3, the V gene TRBV19, with D maybe TRBD1 (6 bases). V lost 9 bases and J 3 bases, leaving 13 bases between the germline ends. The CDR3 runs to 13 residues. Looked up from germline, CDR1 is LNHDA and CDR2 is SQIVND (reference sequence). The whole variable domain, filled in from reference TRBV19 and TRBJ2-3, reads DGGITQSPKYLFRKEGQNVTLSCEQNLNHDAMYWYRQDPGQGLRLIYYSQIVNDFQKGDIAEGYSVSREKKESFPLTVTSAQKNPTAFYLCASSHRETDTQYFGPGTRLTVL.

V usage is TRBV6-9 and J usage is TRBJ2-7, with 9 bases fitting TRBD2. Germline values: CDR1 MNHGY, CDR2 SVAAGI. V lost 8 bases to trimming and J lost 9 bases; unmatched junction nucleotides: 8. The CDR3 covers 12 residues. In nucleotides, the CDR3 is TGTGCCAGCCCCCCCCCACTAGCGGGGCAGTACGTC. Protein: CASPPPLAGQYV.

V and J are TRBV3-1 (or the pseudogene TRBV3-2) and TRBJ1-2; TRBD1 is a possible D gene (5 bases). CDR3 size: 13 residues. Germline V gene sequence: CDR1 LGHDT, CDR2 YNNKEL (reference sequence). Trimming left V 0 bases short and J 7 bases short, with 9 bases between. The CDR3 region is CASSQDPGGGYTF. In DNA, the CDR3 is TGTGCCAGCAGCCAAGATCCGGGGGGTGGCTACACCTTC.

The V and J genes are TRBV18 and TRBJ2-1; TRBD2 agrees at 8 bases. The CDR3 runs 13 residues. CDR1 KGHSH and CDR2 LQKENI come from the germline V gene. V was clipped by 6 bases and J by 14 bases; unmatched bases: 12. The CDR3 DNA reads as TGTGCCAGCTCCCCCTTTGCGGGGGGACCCGAGTTCTTC. It is translated as CASSPFAGGPEFF.

The V and J genes are TRBV5-1 and TRBJ1-4; D ambiguous. Trimming removed 5 bases at V and 4 bases at J, with 12 bases between. The CDR3 is made up of 14 amino acids. Per the germline V gene, CDR1 is SGHRS and CDR2 is YFSETQ. The CDR3 bases are TGCGCCAGCAGGAGTTCCGTAAATAATGAAAAACTGTTTTTT. Encoded protein: CASRSSVNNEKLFF.